A single sample gave rise to the 24 T cell receptor beta chains below, sequenced in a study of blood T cells in healthy people across ages. A second PCR, run for roughly 7 to 12 cycles, used a sample-barcoded 5' primer plus a J-beta primer mix. TCRdb used MiXCR to reprocess the 5' RACE reads, holding one entry per CDR3 protein. The table includes 500,000 to 600,000 distinct CDR3 sequences, 27% detected once. The material sequenced was blood. These receptors originate from a woman in her 70s in good health.

V gene TRBV18 combines with J gene TRBJ1-6, with TRBD1 matching over 11 bases. Trimming took 5 bases from V and 5 from J; bases not matched to a gene: 5. The CDR3 spans 16 residues. The germline gives CDR1 KGHSH, CDR2 LQKENI. The CDR3 DNA is TGTGCCAGCTCATCCGGACAGGGGGCCCATAATTCACCCCTCCACTTT. As protein: CASSSGQGAHNSPLHF.

This chain connects TRBV20-1 to TRBJ1-3; D unresolved. Deletions cut 5 bases from V and 6 bases from J, with 11 bases between. CDR1 DFQATT and CDR2 SNEGSKA come from the germline V gene (reference sequence). The CDR3 contains 12 residues. CDR3 bases: TGCAGTGCTTTGCATACTTTAAACACCATATATTTT. Translation gives CSALHTLNTIYF.

This clonotype was counted a few times. An end of the junction differs from the germline gene, which may be a read error. This chain joins TRBV25-1 and TRBJ1-1; no reliable D call. The CDR3 runs 13 residues. The germline V gene has CDR1 MGHDK and CDR2 SYGVNS. The CDR3 here is CASSGIGPTEAFF. Here the CDR3 DNA reads TGTGCCAGCAGTGGGATCGGGCCCACTGAAGCCTTCTTT.

The V gene is TRBV3-1, the J gene TRBJ2-6; D not certain. The CDR3 loop spans 15 amino acids. With 4 bases removed from V and 0 bases from J, the gap between germline ends came to 7 bases. Germline V gives CDR1 LGHDT, CDR2 YNNKEL (reference sequence). The CDR3 DNA is TGTGCCAGCAGCCCGACCGCCTCTGGGGCCAACGTCCTGACTTTC. Translating it yields CASSPTASGANVLTF.

This clonotype was found a few times. The chain joins TRBV7-6 to TRBJ1-2, with no clear D. This CDR3 is 14 amino acids long. Germline V gene data show CDR1 as SGHVS and CDR2 as FNYEAQ. Trimming left V 5 bases short and J 1 base short, with 11 bases between. The CDR3 DNA reads as TGTGCCAGCAGCCTCGGCGGGTTTAACTATGGCTACACCTTC. It translates to CASSLGGFNYGYTF.

This clonotype was detected a few times. The chain recombines TRBV4-3 with TRBJ1-3, with a weak D call TRBD1 (5 bases). Germline CDR1 LGHNA, CDR2 YSLEER. This CDR3 comprises 15 residues. V lost 1 base and J lost 4, with 11 bases in between. The chain's CDR3 is CASSQGDGWGNTIYF. The CDR3, as DNA: TGCGCCAGCAGCCAAGGGGACGGCTGGGGAAACACCATATATTTT.

The J gene is TRBJ2-5, the V gene TRBV4-1, with TRBD2 identical over 8 bases. The better agreement between TRBJ2-1 and the DNA end casts doubt on the J call. The CDR3 is 16 amino acids. Germline V gene data show CDR1 as MGHRA and CDR2 as YSYEKL. Written as DNA, the CDR3 is TGCGCCAGCAGCCAAGAGCGGGGGGCCACCTACAATGAGCAGTTCTTC. Residues: CASSQERGATYNEQFF.

The chain links TRBV7-2 to TRBJ2-4; 7 nucleotides agree with TRBD1. The V gene's germline CDR1 is SGHTA and CDR2 FQGNSA. The CDR3 has 15 amino acids. Unmatched junction bases numbered 7, after V lost 5 bases and J lost 3 bases. The CDR3 nucleotides read TGTGCCAGCAGCCGGAGGACAGGCTACAAAAACATTCAGTACTTC. Translation: CASSRRTGYKNIQYF.

V is TRBV11-3 and J is TRBJ1-6; weak D call: TRBD1 (6 bases). Per the germline V gene, CDR1 is SGHNT and CDR2 is YENEEA. V gave up 1 base and J gave up 12 bases, with 16 bases separating them. The CDR3 loop spans 15 amino acids. The DNA of the CDR3 is TGTGCCAGCAGCTTAGGAGGCCAGGGGTTCCAACCCCTCCACTTT. This gives the protein CASSLGGQGFQPLHF. Full variable domain (remainder filled in from reference TRBV11-3 and TRBJ1-6): EAGVVQSPRYKIIEKKQPVAFWCNPISGHNTLYWYLQNLGQGPELLIRYENEEAVDDSQLPKDRFSAERLKGVDSTLKIQPAELGDSAVYLCASSLGGQGFQPLHFGNGTRLTVT.

This clonotype was seen at least ten times. This chain uses TRBV20-1 with TRBJ1-4, with D uncertain. V was pared by 2 bases and J by 8 bases, with 9 bases between. The germline CDR1 and CDR2 sequences are DFQATT and SNEGSKA (reference sequence). The CDR3 consists of 12 residues. CDR3 protein: CSARTQPEKLFF. CDR3 DNA sequence: TGCAGTGCTAGAACCCAGCCGGAAAAACTGTTTTTT.

The gene calls are TRBV18 and TRBJ1-1; D gene uncertain. This CDR3 comprises 15 residues. Germline lookup yields CDR1 KGHSH and CDR2 LQKENI. V was trimmed by 1 base and J by 2 bases, leaving 11 bases between them. The CDR3 nucleotides are TGTGCCAGCTCACCACGGGTGGGGATTAACACTGAAGCTTTCTTT. This gives the protein CASSPRVGINTEAFF.

Concerning this clonotype itself: A junction end diverges from the germline sequence, so it may reflect a read error. The chain carries TRBV19 and TRBJ1-1; D remains unclear. CDR3 length: 15 amino acids. Germline V gives CDR1 LNHDA, CDR2 SQIVND (reference sequence). In nucleotides, the CDR3 is TGTGCCGGTAGTATTCAGCACGGTTTGAACACTGAAGCTTTCTTT. Encoded protein: CAGSIQHGLNTEAFF. The whole variable domain, remainder taken from reference TRBV19 and TRBJ1-1, is DGGITQSPKYLFRKEGQNVTLSCEQNLNHDAMYWYRQDPGQGLRLIYYSQIVNDFQKGDIAEGYSVSREKKESFPLTVTSAQKNPTAFYLCAGSIQHGLNTEAFFGQGTRLTVV.

The chain uses TRBV4-2 and TRBJ2-3; perhaps D is TRBD1 or TRBD2 (5 bases each). The V gene lost 1 base and the J gene lost 10 bases, with 18 bases spanning the gap. This CDR3 has 15 residues. Germline CDR1 LGHNA, CDR2 YNFKEQ. Here the CDR3 DNA reads TGTGCCAGCAGCCAAGTGGGGGTCTCATCCCAAGCGCAGTATTTT. Encoded protein: CASSQVGVSSQAQYF.

V gene TRBV4-2 combines with J gene TRBJ2-3; no definite D call. The germline V and J ends were trimmed by 0 bases and 2 bases, with 6 bases remaining between them. Germline lookup yields CDR1 LGHNA and CDR2 YNFKEQ. The CDR3 is 14 residues long. The CDR3, as DNA: TGTGCCAGCAGCCAAGATGGCTACACAGATACGCAGTATTTT. It encodes CASSQDGYTDTQYF.

The chain employs TRBV2 and TRBJ2-5; the match to TRBD2 covers 7 bases. The DNA end favors TRBJ2-7, so the J call may be wrong. This CDR3 region has 14 residues. Germline V gene sequence: CDR1 SNHLY, CDR2 FYNNEI. CDR3 residues: CASSEEQGRDEQYF. For the CDR3, the DNA is TGTGCCAGCAGTGAGGAGCAAGGGAGGGACGAGCAGTACTTC.

Details on this clonotype: The final CDR3 position lacks the conserved phenylalanine or tryptophan, pointing to a likely read error. This chain links TRBV5-1 with TRBJ1-4; TRBD1 aligns across 9 bases. This CDR3 contains 14 residues. The J segment lost 4 bases and the V segment lost 7 bases, leaving 5 bases of the junction unmatched. Germline V CDR1 and CDR2: SGHRS, YFSETQ. The CDR3 DNA is TGCGCCAGCTCACAGGGGGCGGTTAATGAAAAACTGTTTCTT. Its translation: CASSQGAVNEKLFL.

In its sample, this clonotype was seen a few times. The chain is built from TRBV24-1 and TRBJ2-3; D might be TRBD1 (6 bases). The V end lost 3 bases, the J end lost 5 bases, and 11 bases lay between the germline ends. The CDR3 length is 14 residues. CDR1 and CDR2 from the germline V gene are KGHDR and SFDVKD. The CDR3 region has the DNA TGTGCCACCAGTGATGGGACATGGGGAGATACGCAGTATTTT. The encoded protein is CATSDGTWGDTQYF.

This chain links TRBV7-9 with TRBJ1-5, with D perhaps TRBD1 (5 bases). The V and J ends lost 1 base and 0 bases respectively, with 10 bases between them. Per germline, CDR1 SEHNR and CDR2 FQNEAQ (reference sequence). There are 16 residues in the CDR3. The CDR3 reads CASSLGAGNSNQPQHF. CDR3 coding DNA: TGTGCCAGCAGCTTAGGCGCAGGGAATAGCAATCAGCCCCAGCATTTT.

This clonotype was picked up a small number of times. The chain is built from TRBV4-2 and TRBJ2-5; 8 positions match TRBD2. The J call may be incorrect, as the DNA end agrees better with TRBJ2-1. Germline V CDR1 and CDR2: LGHNA, YNFKEQ. CDR3 size: 15 residues. The CDR3 region has the DNA TGTGCCAGCAGCCTTAGCGGGGACCCCTACAATGAGCAGTTCTTC. Translated: CASSLSGDPYNEQFF.

On this clonotype itself: This may be a read error: a much more frequent sequence differs by one nucleotide. The chain links TRBV5-1 to TRBJ2-5; tentative D call: TRBD2 (6 bases). The length of the CDR3 is 13 residues. The germline V and J ends were trimmed by 7 bases and 1 base, with 11 bases remaining between them. Germline CDR1 and CDR2: SGHRS and YFSETQ. The CDR3 bases are TGCGCCAGCGGCCTTAGCGGCCAAGAGACCCAGTACTTC. Translating it yields CASGLSGQETQYF.

This clonotype has only a few counts. This chain joins TRBV15 and TRBJ1-5, with D perhaps matching TRBD1 (5 bases). The CDR3 consists of 15 residues. CDR1 LNHNV and CDR2 YYDKDF come from the germline V gene (reference sequence). Between the trimmed V and J ends, which lost 0 bases and 5 bases, there was a span of 11 bases. CDR3 protein: CATSRDRGSYQPQHF. The CDR3 DNA reads as TGTGCCACCAGCAGAGATCGGGGGTCCTATCAGCCCCAGCATTTT.

In this sample, this clonotype turned up many times. The rearrangement links TRBV20-1 to TRBJ2-5; D may be TRBD1 or TRBD2 (6 bases each). The J call is uncertain, as TRBJ2-7 better fits the DNA end. The length of the CDR3 is 14 residues. Germline V gives CDR1 DFQATT, CDR2 SNEGSKA (reference sequence). The CDR3 protein is CSARRGQVLYEQYF. CDR3 nucleotide sequence: TGCAGTGCTAGACGGGGGCAGGTTCTCTACGAGCAGTACTTC.

This clonotype was seen repeatedly, ten times or more. V and J are TRBV14 and TRBJ2-1, with D possibly being TRBD2 (6 bases). V gave up 0 bases and J gave up 8 bases, with 11 bases separating them. The germline V gene encodes CDR1 SGHDN and CDR2 FVKESK. The CDR3 runs to 14 residues. The CDR3 DNA sequence: TGTGCCAGCAGCCAAGAAGTCGGGGGTTATGAGCAGTTCTTC. This codes for CASSQEVGGYEQFF. The full variable domain, its missing parts supplied by reference TRBV14 and TRBJ2-1, is EAGVTQFPSHSVIEKGQTVTLRCDPISGHDNLYWYRRVMGKEIKFLLHFVKESKQDESGMPNNRFLAERTGGTYSTLKVQPAELEDSGVYFCASSQEVGGYEQFFGPGTRLTVL.

This clonotype was seen more than once but under ten times. The chain links TRBV5-1 to TRBJ1-1; the D is unclear. The CDR3 has 14 amino acids. Germline CDR1 SGHRS, CDR2 YFSETQ. Trimming shortened V by 4 bases and J by 1 base, and 11 bases separated the two germline ends. CDR3 sequence: CASSPGPGNTEAFF. The CDR3 region has the DNA TGCGCCAGCAGCCCGGGCCCGGGGAACACTGAAGCTTTCTTT.